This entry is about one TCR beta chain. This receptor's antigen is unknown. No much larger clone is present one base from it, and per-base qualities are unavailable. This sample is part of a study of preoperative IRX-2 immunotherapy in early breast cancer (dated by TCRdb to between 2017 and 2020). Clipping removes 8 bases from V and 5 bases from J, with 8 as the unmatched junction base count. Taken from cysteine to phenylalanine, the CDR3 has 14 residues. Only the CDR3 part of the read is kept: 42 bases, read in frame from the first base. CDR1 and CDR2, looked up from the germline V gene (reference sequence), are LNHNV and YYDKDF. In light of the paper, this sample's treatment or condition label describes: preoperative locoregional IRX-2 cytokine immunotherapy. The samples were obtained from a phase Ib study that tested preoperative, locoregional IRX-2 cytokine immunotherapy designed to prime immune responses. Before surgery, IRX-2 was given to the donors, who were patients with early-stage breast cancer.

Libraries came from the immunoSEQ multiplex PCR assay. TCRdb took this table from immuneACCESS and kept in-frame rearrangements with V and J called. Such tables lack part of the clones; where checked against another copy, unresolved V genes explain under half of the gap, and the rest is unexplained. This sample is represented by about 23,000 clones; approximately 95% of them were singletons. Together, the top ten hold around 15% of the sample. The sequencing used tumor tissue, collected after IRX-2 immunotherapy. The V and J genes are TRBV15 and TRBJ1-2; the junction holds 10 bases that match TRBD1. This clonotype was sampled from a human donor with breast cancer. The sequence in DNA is TGTGCCACCGGGAGGACAGGGGGAATTTATGGCTACACCTTC. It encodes CATGRTGGIYGYTF.